A selection of T cell receptor beta chains follows, all from one sample in a study of blood T cell repertoires in COVID-19. Generated by immunoSEQ multiplex PCR, the TCRdb table keeps only in-frame clones and is missing some. The sample has fewer than 350,000 clones; almost 90% are singletons. Sequences were obtained from PBMCs or T cells enriched from blood (not recorded which). These receptors originate from a woman aged 18-29 years with acute COVID-19. Both conserved end residues are part of each CDR3. A D gene is named only where the DNA matches it firmly.

V: TRBV28
D: TRBD1
J: TRBJ1-1
CDR3: CASRVPGGTEAFF

V: TRBV10-3
D: -
J: TRBJ1-1
CDR3: CAISRIGGDTEAFF

V: TRBV29-1
D: -
J: TRBJ2-1
CDR3: CSVEAGGWGGSYNEQFF

V: TRBV7-9
D: -
J: TRBJ2-1
CDR3: CASRPGTTNEQFF

V: TRBV4-1
D: -
J: TRBJ2-3
CDR3: CASSHPGGKDTQYF

V: TRBV5-1
D: -
J: TRBJ2-2
CDR3: CASSFGPGGEVTGELFF

V: TRBV6-2/TRBV6-3
D: TRBD1
J: TRBJ1-4
CDR3: CASSLGTGGAEKLFF

V: TRBV29-1
D: -
J: TRBJ2-1
CDR3: CSVEVAGSRYNEQFF

V: TRBV28
D: TRBD1
J: TRBJ2-1
CDR3: CASTTTGGLNNEQFF

V: TRBV27
D: -
J: TRBJ1-1
CDR3: CASSLSPGAEAFF

V: TRBV11-2
D: TRBD1
J: TRBJ2-4
CDR3: CASSSLRSRDRTLIQYF

V: TRBV28
D: -
J: TRBJ1-2
CDR3: CASSLWGTNNYGYTF

V: TRBV6-5
D: -
J: TRBJ2-7
CDR3: CASSYDGLGPSYEQYF

V: TRBV4-3
D: -
J: TRBJ2-7
CDR3: CASSQDLAGQSYEQYF

V: TRBV10-3
D: -
J: TRBJ1-5
CDR3: CAISRAGSPNQPQHF

V: TRBV5-1
D: TRBD2
J: TRBJ2-7
CDR3: CASSWTSGSPGPGEQYF

V: TRBV30
D: -
J: TRBJ2-2
CDR3: CAWQGVGTGELFF

V: TRBV6-2/TRBV6-3
D: -
J: TRBJ2-5
CDR3: CASSYPRGGEETQYF

V: TRBV28
D: TRBD2
J: TRBJ2-7
CDR3: CASSLAASGNNEQYF

V: TRBV7-9
D: -
J: TRBJ1-4
CDR3: CASSLQSRGTNEKLFF

V: TRBV19
D: -
J: TRBJ2-5
CDR3: CASSSGSRATFEETQYF

V: TRBV27
D: -
J: TRBJ1-4
CDR3: CASSPRQAPNEKLFF

V: TRBV7-8
D: TRBD1
J: TRBJ1-1
CDR3: CASSYDREEVKAFF

V: TRBV5-5
D: -
J: TRBJ2-1
CDR3: CASSARTYNEQFF

V: TRBV10-1
D: -
J: TRBJ2-4
CDR3: CASSDRQGQVNIQYF

V: TRBV11-2
D: -
J: TRBJ2-7
CDR3: CASSSRQVSSYEQYF

V: TRBV18
D: -
J: TRBJ1-2
CDR3: CASSPVDSYGYTF

V: TRBV7-3
D: -
J: TRBJ1-5
CDR3: CASSLQGNQPQHF

V: TRBV7-9
D: -
J: TRBJ1-1
CDR3: CASSLDRQSQAFF

V: TRBV2
D: TRBD1
J: TRBJ1-3
CDR3: CASTQTGSSNTIYF

V: TRBV10-2
D: TRBD1
J: TRBJ1-2
CDR3: CASATTKTGRGYTF

V: TRBV18
D: -
J: TRBJ1-3
CDR3: CASSQDSSSGNTIYF

V: TRBV5-5
D: -
J: TRBJ1-2
CDR3: CASSLAVSNYGYTF

V: TRBV2
D: -
J: TRBJ2-7
CDR3: CASSESSLVYEQYF

V: TRBV19
D: -
J: TRBJ1-5
CDR3: CASSFSGTPYSNQPQHF

V: TRBV6-5
D: TRBD2
J: TRBJ2-1
CDR3: CASSYSNLAGNNEQFF

V: TRBV9
D: -
J: TRBJ1-2
CDR3: CASSAQTHTNYGYTF

V: TRBV11-2
D: -
J: TRBJ2-2
CDR3: CASSRQAHRELFF

V: TRBV5-1
D: TRBD2
J: TRBJ2-1
CDR3: CASSLYPGTSGINEQFF

V: TRBV5-1
D: TRBD2
J: TRBJ2-7
CDR3: CASSLATTSAPGEQYF

V: TRBV3-1/TRBV3-2
D: TRBD1
J: TRBJ2-5
CDR3: CASSQTRDRAQETQYF

V: TRBV18
D: TRBD1
J: TRBJ1-4
CDR3: CASSTNRGGEKLFF

V: TRBV7-3
D: TRBD1
J: TRBJ2-1
CDR3: CASSLLQGSRDEQFF

V: TRBV3-1/TRBV3-2
D: TRBD1
J: TRBJ2-7
CDR3: CASRRTGGMWEQYF

V: TRBV19
D: -
J: TRBJ1-1
CDR3: CASSYVGEGTEAFF

V: TRBV2
D: TRBD1
J: TRBJ1-2
CDR3: CASSLTGGNYGYTF

V: TRBV7-9
D: TRBD2
J: TRBJ2-7
CDR3: CASSQWGGNEQYF

V: TRBV5-4
D: TRBD1
J: TRBJ2-1
CDR3: CASSRGLPEQFF

V: TRBV9
D: -
J: TRBJ1-6
CDR3: CASSRGYNSPLHF

V: TRBV28
D: TRBD2
J: TRBJ2-3
CDR3: CASSPERLAGVGDTQYF

V: TRBV5-1
D: -
J: TRBJ2-5
CDR3: CASSWGGGDQETQYF

V: TRBV2
D: TRBD2
J: TRBJ2-3
CDR3: CASIWRERASTDTQYF

V: TRBV29-1
D: TRBD1
J: TRBJ2-1
CDR3: CSVQGKTGVEQFF